The rows below give T cell receptor beta chains drawn from one sample of a study of T cell changes during pregnancy in multiple sclerosis. Only in-frame clones appear in the TCRdb table, and some are missing; sequencing was by immunoSEQ multiplex PCR. The sample yields about 99,000 clones, 92% seen once. The material sequenced was peripheral blood, taken after pregnancy. The source is a female donor with multiple sclerosis, enrolled in a pregnancy study. Both conserved end residues are part of each CDR3. The order of the fields is V gene, D gene, clone size, J gene, CDR3 protein, CDR3 DNA. A D gene is named only where the DNA matches it firmly. Some rows mark clone size as missing; the rest say once, few, many or name a class of expanded clone.

TRBV4-1	TRBD1	few	TRBJ2-5	CASSQAPGTGGQETQYF	TGCGCCAGCAGCCAAGCCCCCGGGACAGGGGGCCAGGAGACCCAGTACTTC
TRBV7-6	TRBD2	-	TRBJ2-3	CASSYTAGGHTDTQYF	TGTGCCAGCAGCTACACAGCGGGGGGCCACACAGATACGCAGTATTTT
TRBV7-9	-	-	TRBJ1-4	CASSLGGANEKLFF	TGTGCCAGCAGCTTAGGTGGGGCCAATGAAAAACTGTTTTTT
TRBV27	-	-	TRBJ1-1	CASSSLIVGANTEAFF	TGTGCCAGCAGTTCCCTCATTGTGGGAGCGAACACTGAAGCTTTCTTT
TRBV2	-	-	TRBJ1-5	CASSEAGGNQPQHF	TGTGCCAGCAGTGAAGCAGGAGGCAATCAGCCCCAGCATTTT
TRBV30	-	-	TRBJ2-1	CAWSGTHYNEQFF	TGTGCCTGGAGTGGGACTCACTACAATGAGCAGTTCTTC
TRBV5-8	-	-	TRBJ2-7	CASSLAYEQYF	TGTGCCAGCAGCTTGGCTTACGAGCAGTACTTC
TRBV5-1	TRBD1	-	TRBJ2-3	CASSLDDRGTDTQYF	TGCGCCAGCAGCTTGGACGACAGGGGAACAGATACGCAGTATTTT
TRBV5-4	-	-	TRBJ2-6	CASSFPGAWGANVLTF	TGTGCCAGCAGCTTTCCGGGAGCATGGGGGGCCAACGTCCTGACTTTC
TRBV6-4	-	-	TRBJ2-7	CASSEGPLTSGPYEQYF	TGTGCCAGCAGTGAGGGACCCCTGACCAGCGGGCCCTACGAGCAGTACTTC
TRBV19	-	-	TRBJ1-3	CASLRTSSGNTIYF	TGTGCCAGCCTTAGGACAAGCTCTGGAAACACCATATATTTT
TRBV7-2	-	-	TRBJ2-7	CASRGGAGREQYF	TGTGCCAGCAGGGGGGGGGCAGGCCGAGAGCAGTACTTC
TRBV5-1	-	-	TRBJ1-2	CASSLRLSNYGYTF	TGCGCCAGCAGCTTACGACTCTCGAACTATGGCTACACCTTC
TRBV19	TRBD2	-	TRBJ2-2	CASSIAGGRTGELFF	TGTGCCAGTAGTATAGCGGGAGGTCGGACCGGGGAGCTGTTTTTT
TRBV2	-	-	TRBJ1-2	CASSERAGLVYGYTF	TGTGCCAGCAGTGAAAGGGCGGGTCTGGTCTATGGCTACACCTTC
TRBV4-1	TRBD1	-	TRBJ2-7	CASSQGSQGVLYEQYF	TGCGCCAGCAGCCAAGGATCACAGGGGGTTCTCTACGAGCAGTACTTC
TRBV12-5	-	once	TRBJ2-2	CASAPGPYTGELFF	TGTGCTAGTGCCCCAGGGCCGTACACCGGGGAGCTGTTTTTT
TRBV10-3	TRBD2	-	TRBJ2-2	CAIGLAGDGYTGELFF	TGTGCCATCGGGCTAGCGGGAGATGGGTACACCGGGGAGCTGTTTTTT
TRBV29-1	TRBD1	-	TRBJ2-1	CSVDWTGLRFF	TGCAGCGTTGATTGGACAGGGCTCAGGTTCTTC
TRBV7-3	-	once	TRBJ2-1	CASSSTGYNEQFF	TGTGCCAGCAGCTCGACAGGATACAATGAGCAGTTCTTC
TRBV19	TRBD1	-	TRBJ1-2	CASSVGRQGYGYTF	TGTGCCAGTAGTGTCGGGAGACAGGGATATGGCTACACCTTC
TRBV7-9	-	few	TRBJ1-3	CASQREGEGNTIYF	TGTGCCAGCCAGCGGGAGGGGGAAGGAAACACCATATATTTT
TRBV28	-	-	TRBJ2-7	CASSLGRSYEQYF	TGTGCCAGCAGTTTGGGCAGATCCTACGAGCAGTACTTC
TRBV10-1	-	-	TRBJ2-6	CASSESAGVLTF	TGCGCCAGCAGTGAATCGGCAGGAGTCCTGACTTTC
TRBV28	TRBD2	-	TRBJ2-1	CASSPGLAPNEQFF	TGTGCCAGCAGCCCCGGACTAGCGCCCAATGAGCAGTTCTTC
TRBV6-5	-	-	TRBJ2-3	CATRLRSTDTQYF	TGTGCCACCCGACTACGTAGCACAGATACGCAGTATTTT
TRBV4-2	TRBD1	-	TRBJ2-2	CASSRSPGQGLGGELFF	TGTGCCAGCAGCCGCTCACCGGGACAGGGCTTGGGCGGGGAGCTGTTTTTT
TRBV2	TRBD1	-	TRBJ1-4	CASSSLTGGNEKLFF	TGTGCCAGCAGCTCCCTGACAGGGGGGAATGAAAAACTGTTTTTT
TRBV28	-	few	TRBJ1-2	CASRGELNYGYTF	TGTGCCAGCCGGGGTGAGCTCAACTATGGCTACACCTTC
TRBV7-9	TRBD2	-	TRBJ2-1	CASSSKLAERPNEQFF	TGTGCCAGCAGCTCCAAACTAGCGGAGAGACCGAATGAGCAGTTCTTC
TRBV5-1	-	-	TRBJ1-1	CASSPLGQLNTEAFF	TGCGCCAGCAGCCCTCTAGGACAGTTGAACACTGAAGCTTTCTTT
TRBV7-9	-	-	TRBJ2-7	CASSLTTGQTYEQYF	TGTGCCAGCAGCTTAACGACAGGCCAAACCTACGAGCAGTACTTC
TRBV6-5	-	-	TRBJ1-4	CASSYKRGKGEKLFF	TGTGCCAGCAGTTACAAGAGGGGGAAGGGTGAAAAACTGTTTTTT
TRBV7-2	TRBD1	-	TRBJ2-4	CASSAGQGNIQYF	TGTGCCAGCAGCGCGGGACAGGGAAACATTCAGTACTTC
TRBV6-1	-	-	TRBJ1-4	CASSEAQGLATNEKLFF	TGTGCCAGCAGTGAAGCGCAGGGGCTTGCAACTAATGAAAAACTGTTTTTT
TRBV7-3	TRBD2	-	TRBJ2-1	CASSLIAGGKRDEQFF	TGTGCCAGCAGCTTAATAGCGGGAGGGAAAAGAGATGAGCAGTTCTTC
TRBV7-9	TRBD1	-	TRBJ2-5	CASSLGTGRETQYF	TGTGCCAGCAGCCTAGGGACAGGGAGAGAGACCCAGTACTTC